This T cell receptor beta chain is drawn from a study of shared clonotypes between healthy human individuals. Looking at the study overall: Used for every donor were three CD4 naive, three CD4 memory, two CD8 naive and one CD8 memory plate.

This clone was detected only once. What it binds is not known. Whole-study findings and limits: A few donors had roughly 5.2% of their naive CD4 clonotypes in common.

CDR1 SGHNT and CDR2 YYREEE come from the germline V gene (reference sequence). The V and J ends lost 0 bases and 1 base, in that order; junction bases with no gene match: 3. This CDR3 contains 15 residues. Only in-frame clones appear in the TCRdb table, and some are missing; sequencing was by immunoSEQ multiplex PCR. The sample shows 180,000 or so clones, 90% to 95% of them seen only once. The origin of this receptor is a woman under 40 in good health. Sequencing was done on a sample of naive CD4+ T cells sorted from blood. Subset here: CD45RA+ positively selected. This rearrangement joins TRBV5-4 to TRBJ1-1; 7 positions match TRBD1. This CDR3 reads CASSLADRTNTEAFF. The CDR3 bases are TGTGCCAGCAGCTTGGCGGACAGGACGAACACTGAAGCTTTCTTT. The variable domain in full, with the rest retrieved from reference TRBV5-4 and TRBJ1-1, is ETGVTQSPTHLIKTRGQQVTLRCSSQSGHNTVSWYQQALGQGPQFIFQYYREEENGRGNFPPRFSGLQFPNYSSELNVNALELDDSALYLCASSLADRTNTEAFFGQGTRLTVV.